These 17 T cell receptor beta chains were sequenced from one sample in a study of identical twins. TCRdb recomputed calls from the 5' RACE reads with MiXCR, one row per CDR3 protein. Seen here are about 450,000 distinct CDR3 sequences, roughly 18% observed once, and the top ten hold roughly 12%. Sequenced sample: naive T cells sorted from blood. The receptors come from a man between 45 and 60 years old in good health.

This chain links TRBV12-3 or TRBV12-4 with TRBJ2-7; TRBD2 is a possible D gene (5 bases). This CDR3 comprises 11 residues. The ends were cut back, 6 bases at V and 7 bases at J, with 10 bases in the middle. The CDR3 sequence is CASSIRGEQYF. Here the CDR3 DNA reads TGTGCCAGCAGCATACGGGGTGAGCAGTACTTC.

This clonotype came up a few times. The chain is built from TRBV28 and TRBJ2-2; D may be TRBD1 (6 bases). The V and J ends lost 1 base and 3 bases respectively, with 9 bases between them. The CDR3 contains 15 residues. Germline CDR1 reads MDHEN; CDR2 reads SYDVKM. CDR3 DNA: TGTGCCAGCAGTTTATCTACAGGGTACACCGGGGAGCTGTTTTTT. This translates into CASSLSTGYTGELFF. The entire variable domain, with the rest obtained from reference TRBV28 and TRBJ2-2, is as follows: DVKVTQSSRYLVKRTGEKVFLECVQDMDHENMFWYRQDPGLGLRLIYFSYDVKMKEKGDIPEGYSVSREKKERFSLILESASTNQTSMYLCASSLSTGYTGELFFGEGSRLTVL.

The CDR3 loop reads CASSDALAKAEAFF. CDR3 sequence (DNA): TGTGCCAGCAGCGACGCACTGGCTAAAGCTGAAGCTTTCTTT. This rearrangement joins TRBV7-6 to TRBJ1-1; D gene unclear. Trimming stripped 5 bases from V and 6 bases from J, with 16 bases between. The CDR3 has 14 residues. Germline loops: CDR1 SGHVS, CDR2 FNYEAQ.

This clonotype was counted a few times. The rearrangement uses TRBV20-1 and TRBJ1-3; D remains ambiguous. Germline lookup yields CDR1 DFQATT and CDR2 SNEGSKA (reference sequence). Trimming took 1 base from V and 1 from J, leaving 11 bases between them. The CDR3 has 15 residues. CDR3 sequence: CSARVGSTSGNTIYF. The CDR3 DNA is TGCAGTGCTAGAGTTGGTAGCACGTCTGGAAACACCATATATTTT.

This clonotype came up many times. This chain joins TRBV10-3 and TRBJ1-1; 7 positions agree with TRBD1. This CDR3 is built from 12 residues. The V gene's germline CDR1 is ENHRY and CDR2 SYGVKD. Trimming cost V 6 bases and J 7 bases; bases outside gene matches: 5. For the CDR3, the DNA is TGTGCCATCAGGCATGGGACAGATGAAGCTTTCTTT. This codes for CAIRHGTDEAFF.

This chain uses TRBV7-9 with TRBJ2-5; 7 bases map to TRBD1. The length of the CDR3 is 15 residues. The trim removed 5 bases at V and 4 bases at J, leaving 10 bases unmatched. The V gene's germline CDR1 is SEHNR and CDR2 FQNEAQ (reference sequence). The CDR3, as DNA: TGTGCCAGCAGCATAGGCGAGGGGGCCCCAGAGACCCAGTACTTC. This gives the protein CASSIGEGAPETQYF.

This clonotype was counted a few times. This sequence joins TRBV20-1 and TRBJ2-5; 8 nucleotides match TRBD2. Germline V lookup: CDR1 DFQATT, CDR2 SNEGSKA (reference sequence). CDR3 length: 15 amino acids. Unmatched junction bases numbered 16, after V lost 6 bases and J lost 7 bases. CDR3 coding DNA: TGCAGTGCCCGAGGGCCTAGCGGGTCCGCTGGGACCCAGTACTTC. Protein sequence: CSARGPSGSAGTQYF.

This clonotype was recorded at least ten times. The chain joins TRBV20-1 to TRBJ2-3; 8 bases line up with TRBD2. Germline loops: CDR1 DFQATT, CDR2 SNEGSKA (reference sequence). The CDR3 is 16 residues long. J was trimmed by 1 base and V by 6 bases; bases with no gene match: 12. The CDR3 reads CSARGRAGGRTDTQYF. CDR3 bases: TGCAGTGCCCGCGGGCGGGCGGGGGGACGCACAGATACGCAGTATTTT.

This clonotype has a count of ten or more. The rearrangement links TRBV28 to TRBJ2-3; tentative D call: TRBD2 (5 bases). Between the trimmed V and J ends, which lost 6 bases and 2 bases, there was a span of 12 bases. Germline CDR1 reads MDHEN; CDR2 reads SYDVKM. This CDR3 is built from 14 residues. The CDR3 nucleotides are TGTGCCAGCAGAACACCGGGATACACAGATACGCAGTATTTT. Protein product: CASRTPGYTDTQYF.

This clonotype was counted many times. The rearrangement links TRBV29-1 to TRBJ2-2; D is unclear. The germline gives CDR1 SQVTM, CDR2 ANQGSEA. This CDR3 region has 15 residues. V lost 2 bases, J lost 0 bases, and 10 bases lay in between. The CDR3 nucleotides read TGCAGCGTTGAAATTACGGGTCCGAACACCGGGGAGCTGTTTTTT. Its translation: CSVEITGPNTGELFF.

This clonotype was found a few times. This rearrangement joins TRBV11-2 to TRBJ1-5, with 7 bases fitting TRBD1. CDR1 and CDR2 (germline): SGHAT, FQNNGV. The CDR3 is made up of 13 amino acids. Trimming cost V 5 bases and J 7 bases; bases outside gene matches: 5. The CDR3 reads CASSPDREQPQHF. The CDR3 nucleotides read TGTGCCAGCAGCCCCGACAGGGAACAGCCCCAGCATTTT.

This chain joins TRBV29-1 and TRBJ2-3, with TRBD2 identical over 8 bases. The CDR3 sequence is 17 residues long. The trim removed 3 bases at V and 3 bases at J, leaving 14 bases unmatched. Germline CDR1 and CDR2: SQVTM and ANQGSEA. CDR3 in DNA: TGCAGCGTTGATCCTAGCGGGTTATGGGTGGGAACAGATACGCAGTATTTT. It yields the protein CSVDPSGLWVGTDTQYF.

This clonotype has just a few counts. This chain connects TRBV4-1 to TRBJ2-1; 12 bases agree with TRBD2. CDR1 MGHRA and CDR2 YSYEKL come from the germline V gene. V lost 0 bases, J lost 2 bases, and 2 bases stayed unmatched. The CDR3 loop spans 17 amino acids. Here the CDR3 reads CASSQEGLAGPYNEQFF. In DNA form, the CDR3 reads TGCGCCAGCAGCCAAGAAGGACTAGCGGGACCCTACAATGAGCAGTTCTTC.

In its sample, this clonotype was seen a few times. V usage is TRBV4-2 and J usage is TRBJ2-7, with 8 bases lining up with TRBD1. This CDR3 spans 15 amino acids. Losses at the gene ends were 4 bases for V and 5 bases for J; bases not matched to a gene: 10. Germline lookup yields CDR1 LGHNA and CDR2 YNFKEQ. CDR3 nucleotide sequence: TGTGCCAGCAGCCTCGCAGGGGGCTTTCGCGACGAGCAGTACTTC. Protein sequence: CASSLAGGFRDEQYF.

The chain links TRBV7-9 to TRBJ2-2; the D call may be TRBD1 or TRBD2 (6 bases each). There are 15 residues in the CDR3. The germline gives CDR1 SEHNR, CDR2 FQNEAQ (reference sequence). Trimming pared 8 bases from V and 1 base from J, leaving 14 bases between. The CDR3 protein is CASSGALGNTGELFF. The DNA for the CDR3 is TGTGCCAGCTCGGGGGCCTTGGGGAACACCGGGGAGCTGTTTTTT.

This clonotype was detected a few times. The chain links TRBV5-1 to TRBJ2-7; D may be TRBD1 or TRBD2 (5 bases each). The CDR3 sequence is 16 residues long. The V gene lost 0 bases and the J gene lost 2 bases, with 15 bases spanning the gap. Per germline, CDR1 SGHRS and CDR2 YFSETQ. For the CDR3, the DNA is TGCGCCAGCAGCTTGGTCTTGGGACCAGGAGCCTACGAGCAGTACTTC. Its protein product is CASSLVLGPGAYEQYF.

This clonotype was observed a few times. The rearrangement joins TRBV28 to TRBJ2-3, with 12 nucleotides matching TRBD1. V lost 5 bases and J lost 4; bases outside the gene matches: 4. This CDR3 has 15 amino acids. Germline CDR1 reads MDHEN; CDR2 reads SYDVKM. In DNA, the CDR3 is TGTGCCAGCAGTCCGGGGACAGGGGGCGCAGATACGCAGTATTTT. It is translated as CASSPGTGGADTQYF.